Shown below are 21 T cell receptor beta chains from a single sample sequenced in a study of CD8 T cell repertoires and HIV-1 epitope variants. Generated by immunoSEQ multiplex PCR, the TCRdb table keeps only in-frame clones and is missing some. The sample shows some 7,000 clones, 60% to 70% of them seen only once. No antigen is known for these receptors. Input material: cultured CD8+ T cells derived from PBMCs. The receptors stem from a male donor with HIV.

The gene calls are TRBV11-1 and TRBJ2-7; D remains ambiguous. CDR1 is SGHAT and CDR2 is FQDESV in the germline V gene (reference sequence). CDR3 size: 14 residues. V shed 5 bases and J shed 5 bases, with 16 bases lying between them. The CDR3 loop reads CASSPRGVLDEQYF. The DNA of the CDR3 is TGTGCCAGCAGCCCCAGAGGTGTCTTGGACGAGCAGTACTTC.

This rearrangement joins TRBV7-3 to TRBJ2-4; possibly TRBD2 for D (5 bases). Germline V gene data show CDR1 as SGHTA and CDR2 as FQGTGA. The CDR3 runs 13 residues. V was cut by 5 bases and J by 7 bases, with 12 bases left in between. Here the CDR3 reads CASSLGVGNIQYF. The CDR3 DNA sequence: TGTGCCAGCAGCCTCGGGGTTGGGAACATTCAGTACTTC.

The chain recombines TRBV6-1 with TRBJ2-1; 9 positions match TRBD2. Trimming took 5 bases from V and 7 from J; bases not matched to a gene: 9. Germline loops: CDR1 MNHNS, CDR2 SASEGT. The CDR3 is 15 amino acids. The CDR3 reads CASSKTAGGKNEQFF. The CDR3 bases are TGTGCCAGCAGTAAAACAGCGGGGGGTAAGAATGAGCAGTTCTTC.

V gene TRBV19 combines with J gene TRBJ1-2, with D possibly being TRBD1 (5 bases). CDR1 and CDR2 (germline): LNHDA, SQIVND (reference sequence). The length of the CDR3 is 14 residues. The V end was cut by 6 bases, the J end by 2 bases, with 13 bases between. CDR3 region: CASSPRAYNYGYTF. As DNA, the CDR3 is TGTGCCAGTAGCCCCAGGGCATACAACTATGGCTACACCTTC.

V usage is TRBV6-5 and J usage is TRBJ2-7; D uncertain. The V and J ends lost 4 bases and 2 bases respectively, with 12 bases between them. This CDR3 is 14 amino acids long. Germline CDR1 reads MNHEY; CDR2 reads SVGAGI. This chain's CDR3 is CASSSDVSAYEQYF. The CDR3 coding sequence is TGTGCCAGCAGTTCAGATGTCTCGGCCTACGAGCAGTACTTC.

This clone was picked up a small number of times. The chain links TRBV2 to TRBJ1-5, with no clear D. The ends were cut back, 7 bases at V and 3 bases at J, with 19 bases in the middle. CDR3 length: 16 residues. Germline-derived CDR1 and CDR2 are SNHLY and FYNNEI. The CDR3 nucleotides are TGTGCCAGCACCCGGGATGAGGGTAGGTACAATCAGCCCCAGCATTTT. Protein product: CASTRDEGRYNQPQHF.

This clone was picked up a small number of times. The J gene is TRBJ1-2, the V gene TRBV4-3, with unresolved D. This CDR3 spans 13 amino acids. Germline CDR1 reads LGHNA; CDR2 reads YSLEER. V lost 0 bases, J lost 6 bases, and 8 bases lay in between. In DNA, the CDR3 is TGCGCCAGCAGCCAAGATACCGCAGATGGCTACACCTTC. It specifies CASSQDTADGYTF.

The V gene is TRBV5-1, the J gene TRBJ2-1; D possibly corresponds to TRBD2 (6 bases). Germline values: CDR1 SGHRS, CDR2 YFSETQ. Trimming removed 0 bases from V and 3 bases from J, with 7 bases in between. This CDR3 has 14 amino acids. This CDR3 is CASSLGEVYNEQFF. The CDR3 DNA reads TGCGCCAGCAGCTTGGGGGAGGTCTACAATGAGCAGTTCTTC.

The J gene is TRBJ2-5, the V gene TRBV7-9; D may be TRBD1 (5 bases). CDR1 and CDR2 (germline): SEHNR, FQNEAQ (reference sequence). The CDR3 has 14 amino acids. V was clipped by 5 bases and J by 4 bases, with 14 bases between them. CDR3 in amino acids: CASSPSQGRETQYF. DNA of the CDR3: TGTGCCAGCAGCCCATCCCAGGGAAGAGAGACCCAGTACTTC.

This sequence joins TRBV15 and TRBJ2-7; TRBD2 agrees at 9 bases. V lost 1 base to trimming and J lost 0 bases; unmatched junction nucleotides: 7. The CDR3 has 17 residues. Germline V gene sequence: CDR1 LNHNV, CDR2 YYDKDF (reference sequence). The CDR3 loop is CATSRATLAGDSYEQYF. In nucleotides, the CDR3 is TGTGCCACCAGCAGAGCAACCTTAGCGGGGGACTCCTACGAGCAGTACTTC.

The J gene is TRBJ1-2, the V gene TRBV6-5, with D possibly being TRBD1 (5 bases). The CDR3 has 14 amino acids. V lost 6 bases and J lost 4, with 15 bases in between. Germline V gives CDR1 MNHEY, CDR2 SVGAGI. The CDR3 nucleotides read TGTGCCAGCAGCACCCAGGGAGGGCGCTATGGCTACACCTTC. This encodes CASSTQGGRYGYTF.

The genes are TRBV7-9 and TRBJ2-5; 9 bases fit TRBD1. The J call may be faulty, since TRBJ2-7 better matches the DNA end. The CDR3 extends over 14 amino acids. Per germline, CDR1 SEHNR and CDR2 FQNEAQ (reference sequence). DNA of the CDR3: TGTGCCAGCAGCTTAGGACAGGGGGTCTACGAGCAGTACTTC. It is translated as CASSLGQGVYEQYF.

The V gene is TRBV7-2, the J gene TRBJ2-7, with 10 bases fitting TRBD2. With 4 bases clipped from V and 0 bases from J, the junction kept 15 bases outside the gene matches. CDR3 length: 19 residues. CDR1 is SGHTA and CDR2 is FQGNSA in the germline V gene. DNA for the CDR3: TGTGCCAGCAGCTCCGGTCCAGCGGGAGGGAGGGGACTCTCCTACGAGCAGTACTTC. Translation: CASSSGPAGGRGLSYEQYF.

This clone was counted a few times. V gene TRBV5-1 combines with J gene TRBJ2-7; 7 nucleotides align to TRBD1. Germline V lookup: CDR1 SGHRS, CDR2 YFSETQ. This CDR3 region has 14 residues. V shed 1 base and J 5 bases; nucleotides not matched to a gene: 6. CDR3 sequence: CASSLYQGDHEQYF. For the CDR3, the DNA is TGCGCCAGCAGCTTGTACCAGGGGGACCACGAGCAGTACTTC.

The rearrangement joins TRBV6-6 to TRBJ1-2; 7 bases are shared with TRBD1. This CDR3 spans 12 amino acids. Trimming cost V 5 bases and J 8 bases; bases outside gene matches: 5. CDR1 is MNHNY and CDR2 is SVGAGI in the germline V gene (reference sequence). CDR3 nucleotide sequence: TGTGCCAGCAGTCAGACAGGGAGCGGCTACACCTTC. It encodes CASSQTGSGYTF.

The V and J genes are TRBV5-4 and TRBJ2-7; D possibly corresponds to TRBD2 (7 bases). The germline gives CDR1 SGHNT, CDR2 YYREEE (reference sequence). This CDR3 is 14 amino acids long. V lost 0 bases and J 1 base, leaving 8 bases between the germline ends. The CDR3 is CASSLEGGSYEQYF. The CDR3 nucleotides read TGTGCCAGCAGCTTGGAGGGGGGGTCCTACGAGCAGTACTTC.

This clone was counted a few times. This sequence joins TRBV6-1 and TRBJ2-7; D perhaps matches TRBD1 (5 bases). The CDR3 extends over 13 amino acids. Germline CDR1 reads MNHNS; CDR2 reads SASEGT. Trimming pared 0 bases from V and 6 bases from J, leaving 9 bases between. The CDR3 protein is CASSEASQGEQYF. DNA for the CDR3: TGTGCCAGCAGTGAAGCTTCCCAGGGCGAGCAGTACTTC.

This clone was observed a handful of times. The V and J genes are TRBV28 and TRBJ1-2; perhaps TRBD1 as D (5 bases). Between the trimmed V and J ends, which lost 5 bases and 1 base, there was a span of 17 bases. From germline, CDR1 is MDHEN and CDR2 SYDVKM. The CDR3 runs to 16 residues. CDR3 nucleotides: TGTGCCAGCAGTCTGGACCCGACAGATTTTAACTATGGCTACACCTTC. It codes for CASSLDPTDFNYGYTF.

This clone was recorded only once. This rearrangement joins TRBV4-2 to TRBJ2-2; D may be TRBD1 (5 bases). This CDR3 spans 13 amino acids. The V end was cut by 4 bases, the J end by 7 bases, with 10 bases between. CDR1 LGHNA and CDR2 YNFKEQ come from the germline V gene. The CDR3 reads CASSLEQDGELFF. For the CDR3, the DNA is TGTGCCAGCAGCCTAGAACAGGACGGGGAGCTGTTTTTT.

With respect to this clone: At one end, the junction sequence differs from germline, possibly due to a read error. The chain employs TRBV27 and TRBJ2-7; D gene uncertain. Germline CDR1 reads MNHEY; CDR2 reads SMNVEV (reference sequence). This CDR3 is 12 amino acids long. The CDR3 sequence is CASGFPFSEQYF. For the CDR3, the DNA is TGTGCCAGCGGTTTCCCTTTCTCCGAGCAGTACTTC.

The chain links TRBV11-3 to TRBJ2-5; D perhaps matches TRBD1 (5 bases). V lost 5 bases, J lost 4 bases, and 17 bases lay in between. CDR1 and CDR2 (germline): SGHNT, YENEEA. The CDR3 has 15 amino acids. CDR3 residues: CASSQTTGSTETQYF. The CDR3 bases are TGTGCCAGCAGCCAAACCACAGGTTCTACAGAGACCCAGTACTTC.